Below, 5 T cell receptor beta chains from the same sample are listed, as sequenced in a study of cytomegalovirus exposure and HLA in healthy donors. It was with 60 Vbeta and 13 Jbeta primers that the PCR ran. This table comes from immunoSEQ multiplex PCR, and its TCRdb copy is limited to in-frame clones, with some not included. The table records 90,000 or so clones, 60% to 80% of them present only once. The sequencing sample was made of PBMCs. Receptor source: a woman between 50 and 59 years old in good health and CMV-seropositive.

The chain couples TRBV19 to TRBJ1-5; weak D call: TRBD1 (5 bases). CDR1 LNHDA and CDR2 SQIVND come from the germline V gene (reference sequence). The CDR3 totals 15 residues. The ends were cut back, 3 bases at V and 11 bases at J, with 20 bases in the middle. DNA of the CDR3: TGTGCCAGTAGTATCAGCCAGGGTGGAGGGGTGTCCCAGCATTTT. Translating gives CASSISQGGGVSQHF. Drawing the rest from reference TRBV19 and TRBJ1-5, the complete variable domain is DGGITQSPKYLFRKEGQNVTLSCEQNLNHDAMYWYRQDPGQGLRLIYYSQIVNDFQKGDIAEGYSVSREKKESFPLTVTSAQKNPTAFYLCASSISQGGGVSQHFGDGTRLSIL.

J is TRBJ2-4 and V is TRBV19, with D unresolved. The CDR3 runs 14 residues. The germline CDR1 and CDR2 sequences are LNHDA and SQIVND (reference sequence). The V end lost 4 bases, the J end lost 0 bases, and 7 bases lay between the germline ends. The CDR3 region has the DNA TGTGCCAGTAGTACGAGGTTAGCCAAAAACATTCAGTACTTC. Translating it yields CASSTRLAKNIQYF.

This sequence joins TRBV10-2 and TRBJ2-2; the match to TRBD2 covers 8 bases. The CDR3 covers 15 residues. V lost 8 bases to trimming and J lost 0 bases; unmatched junction nucleotides: 5. The germline V gene encodes CDR1 WSHSY and CDR2 SAAADI. As DNA, the CDR3 is TGCGCCAGCGCGGTACTAGCGGCGAACACCGGGGAGCTGTTTTTT. Residues: CASAVLAANTGELFF.

The chain recombines TRBV18 with TRBJ2-3; D uncertain. The CDR3 spans 13 residues. In germline, CDR1 is KGHSH, CDR2 LQKENI. The V and J ends lost 3 bases and 8 bases respectively, with 12 bases between them. In DNA form, the CDR3 reads TGTGCCAGCTCACCCTCTATGTTTGGTACGCAGTATTTT. Encoded protein: CASSPSMFGTQYF.

The chain employs TRBV4-2 and TRBJ1-1; D remains unclear. Germline CDR1 reads LGHNA; CDR2 reads YNFKEQ. The CDR3 runs 14 residues. The V gene lost 1 base and the J gene lost 4 bases, with 10 bases spanning the gap. The CDR3: CASSQVEGATEAFF. Here the CDR3 DNA reads TGTGCCAGCAGCCAAGTGGAGGGCGCCACTGAAGCTTTCTTT.